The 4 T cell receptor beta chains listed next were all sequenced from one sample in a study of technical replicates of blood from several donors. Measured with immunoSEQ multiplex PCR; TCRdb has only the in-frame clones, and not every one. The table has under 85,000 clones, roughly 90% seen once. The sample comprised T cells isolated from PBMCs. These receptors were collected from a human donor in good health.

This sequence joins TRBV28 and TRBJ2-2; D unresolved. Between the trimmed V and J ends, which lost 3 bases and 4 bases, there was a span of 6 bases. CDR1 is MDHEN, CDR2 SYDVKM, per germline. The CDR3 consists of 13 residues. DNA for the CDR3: TGTGCCAGCAGTTTTTGGAGCACCGGGGAGCTGTTTTTT. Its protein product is CASSFWSTGELFF.

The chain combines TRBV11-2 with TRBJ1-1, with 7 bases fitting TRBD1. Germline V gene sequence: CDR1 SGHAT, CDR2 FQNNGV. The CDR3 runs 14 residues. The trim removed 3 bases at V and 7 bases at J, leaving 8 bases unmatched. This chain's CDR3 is CASSLTGSSGEAFF. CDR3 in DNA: TGTGCCAGCAGCTTGACAGGGTCGAGCGGTGAAGCTTTCTTT.

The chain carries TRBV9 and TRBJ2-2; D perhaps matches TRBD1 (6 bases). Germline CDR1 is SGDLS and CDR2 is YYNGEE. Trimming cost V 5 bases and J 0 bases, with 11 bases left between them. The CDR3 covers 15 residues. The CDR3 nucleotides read TGTGCCAGCAGTTTTGGGACACCGAACACCGGGGAGCTGTTTTTT. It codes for CASSFGTPNTGELFF.

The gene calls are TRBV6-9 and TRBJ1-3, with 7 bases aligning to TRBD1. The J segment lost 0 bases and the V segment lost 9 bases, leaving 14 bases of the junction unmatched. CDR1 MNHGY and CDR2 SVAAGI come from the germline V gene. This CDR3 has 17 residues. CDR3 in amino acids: CASQDRPLGISGNTIYF. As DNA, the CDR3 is TGTGCCAGTCAGGACAGGCCTTTGGGGATCTCTGGAAACACCATATATTTT.